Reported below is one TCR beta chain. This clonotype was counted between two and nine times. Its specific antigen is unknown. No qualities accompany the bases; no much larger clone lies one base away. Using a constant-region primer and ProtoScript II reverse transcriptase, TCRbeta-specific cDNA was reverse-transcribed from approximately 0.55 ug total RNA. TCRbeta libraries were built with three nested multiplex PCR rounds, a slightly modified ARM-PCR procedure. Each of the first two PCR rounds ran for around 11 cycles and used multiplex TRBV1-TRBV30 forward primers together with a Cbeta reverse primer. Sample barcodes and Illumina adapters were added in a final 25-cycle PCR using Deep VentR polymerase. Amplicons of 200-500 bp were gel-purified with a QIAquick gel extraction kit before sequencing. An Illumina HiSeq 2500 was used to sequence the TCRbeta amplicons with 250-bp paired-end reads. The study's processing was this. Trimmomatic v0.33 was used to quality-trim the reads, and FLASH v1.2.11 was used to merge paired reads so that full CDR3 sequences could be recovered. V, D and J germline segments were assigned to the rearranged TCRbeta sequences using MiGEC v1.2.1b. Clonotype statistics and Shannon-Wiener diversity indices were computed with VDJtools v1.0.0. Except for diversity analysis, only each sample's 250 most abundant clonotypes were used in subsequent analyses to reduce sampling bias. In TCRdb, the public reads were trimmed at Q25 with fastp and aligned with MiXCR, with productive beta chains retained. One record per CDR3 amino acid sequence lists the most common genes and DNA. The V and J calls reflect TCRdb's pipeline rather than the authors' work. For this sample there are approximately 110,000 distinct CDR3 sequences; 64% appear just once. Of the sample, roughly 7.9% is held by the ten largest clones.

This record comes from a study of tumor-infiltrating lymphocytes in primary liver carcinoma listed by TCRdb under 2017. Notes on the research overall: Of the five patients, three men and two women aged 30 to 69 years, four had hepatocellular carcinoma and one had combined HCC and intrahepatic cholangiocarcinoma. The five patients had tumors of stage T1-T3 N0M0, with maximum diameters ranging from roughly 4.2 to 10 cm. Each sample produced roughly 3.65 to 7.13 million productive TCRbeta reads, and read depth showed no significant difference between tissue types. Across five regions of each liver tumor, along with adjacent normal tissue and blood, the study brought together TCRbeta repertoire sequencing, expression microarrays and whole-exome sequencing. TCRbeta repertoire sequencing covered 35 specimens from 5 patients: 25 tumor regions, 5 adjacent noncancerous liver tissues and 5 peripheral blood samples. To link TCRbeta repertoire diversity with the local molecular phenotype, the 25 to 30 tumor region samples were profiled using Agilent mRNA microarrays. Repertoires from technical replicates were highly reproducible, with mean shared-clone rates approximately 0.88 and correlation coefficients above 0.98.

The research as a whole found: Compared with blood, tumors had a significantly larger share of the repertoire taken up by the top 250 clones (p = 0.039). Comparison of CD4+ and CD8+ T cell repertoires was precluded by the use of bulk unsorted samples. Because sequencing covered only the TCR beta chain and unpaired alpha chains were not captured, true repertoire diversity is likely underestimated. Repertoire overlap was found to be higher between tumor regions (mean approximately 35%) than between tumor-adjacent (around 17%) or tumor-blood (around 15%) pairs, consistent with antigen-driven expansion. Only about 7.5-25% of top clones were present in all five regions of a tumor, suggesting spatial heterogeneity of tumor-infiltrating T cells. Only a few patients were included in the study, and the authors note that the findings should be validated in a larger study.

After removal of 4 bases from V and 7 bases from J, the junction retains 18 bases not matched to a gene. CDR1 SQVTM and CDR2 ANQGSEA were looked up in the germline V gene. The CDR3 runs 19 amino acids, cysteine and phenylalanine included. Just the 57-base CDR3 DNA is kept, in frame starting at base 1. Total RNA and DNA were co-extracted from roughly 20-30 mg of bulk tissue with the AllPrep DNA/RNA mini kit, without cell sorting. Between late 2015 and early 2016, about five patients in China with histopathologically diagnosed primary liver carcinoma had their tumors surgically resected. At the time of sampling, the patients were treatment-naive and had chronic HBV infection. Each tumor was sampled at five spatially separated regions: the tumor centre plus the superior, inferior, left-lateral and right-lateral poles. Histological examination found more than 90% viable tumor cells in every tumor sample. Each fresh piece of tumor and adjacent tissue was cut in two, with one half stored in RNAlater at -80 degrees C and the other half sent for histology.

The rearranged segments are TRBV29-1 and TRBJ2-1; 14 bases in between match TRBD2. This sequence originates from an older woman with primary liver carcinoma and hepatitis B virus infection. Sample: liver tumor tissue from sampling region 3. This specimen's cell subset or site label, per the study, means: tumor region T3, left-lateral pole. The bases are TGCAGCGTTGGAACACCGTTGACTAGCGGGAGGGCCAGGGGAAATGAGCAGTTCTTC. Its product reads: CSVGTPLTSGRARGNEQFF.